This TCR beta chain was identified during a study of blood T cell repertoires in COVID-19. Background on the study: Acute and convalescent COVID-19 samples came from the United States, Italy and Spain. T cells, B-cell-depleted T cells, or PBMCs provided the cDNA or gDNA that served as material.

The authors' processing: Reference gene primer amplification gave nucleated cell count estimates. Libraries were prepared by immunoSEQ multiplex PCR; TCRdb keeps only in-frame clonotypes and omits some of them. The V and J calls and clone size were taken over from that table, and D and trimming were inferred from the DNA. This sample has about 100,000 clones, with over 70% found just once. The V end lost 2 bases, the J end lost 7 bases, and 16 bases lay between the germline ends. This CDR3 contains 14 residues. Germline CDR1 reads SGDLS; CDR2 reads YYNGEE. J is TRBJ2-7 and V is TRBV9, with D perhaps matching TRBD1 (6 bases). This clonotype originated in a man aged 60-69 years with acute or convalescent COVID-19. The sample comprised peripheral blood. The chain's CDR3 is CASSVGVGAREQYF. DNA for the CDR3: TGTGCCAGCAGCGTCGGGGTGGGGGCTCGGGAGCAGTACTTC.